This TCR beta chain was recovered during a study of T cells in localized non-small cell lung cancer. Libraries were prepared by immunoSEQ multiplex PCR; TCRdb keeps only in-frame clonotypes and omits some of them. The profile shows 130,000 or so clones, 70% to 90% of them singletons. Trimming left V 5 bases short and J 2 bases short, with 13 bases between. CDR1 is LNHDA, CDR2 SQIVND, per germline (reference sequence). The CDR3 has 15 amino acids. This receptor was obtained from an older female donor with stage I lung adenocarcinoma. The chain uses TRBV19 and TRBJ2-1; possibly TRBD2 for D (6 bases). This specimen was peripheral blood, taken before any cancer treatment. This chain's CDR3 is CASSGLAGTYNEQFF. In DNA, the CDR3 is TGTGCCAGTAGTGGGCTCGCGGGGACCTACAATGAGCAGTTCTTC.